One and the same sample provided the 19 T cell receptor beta chains below, sequenced in a study of vaccination effects on CD4 cells after COVID-19. The table came from immunoSEQ multiplex PCR; TCRdb's copy has only in-frame clones and leaves some out. This sample has around 23,000 clones, with 60% to 80% found just once. For these TCRs, the target antigens are not known. Antigen-specific CD4+ T cells were expanded with viral peptide pools in the ViraFEST assay before sequencing. Cultured cells yielded isolated CD4+ T cells after 10 days. As their vaccination, participants received two doses of either BNT162b2 or mRNA-1273. Sample: CD4+ T cells from PBMCs cultured with HCoV-229E spike peptides, taken after COVID-19 vaccination. The receptor source for this set is a human donor who received a COVID-19 vaccine.

J is TRBJ2-3 and V is TRBV9; 8 bases agree with TRBD1. The CDR3 length is 15 residues. V shed 4 bases, J shed 5 bases, and the junction held 9 bases outside the gene matches. In germline, CDR1 is SGDLS, CDR2 YYNGEE. The CDR3 region is CASSTRQGLGDTQYF. CDR3 DNA: TGTGCCAGCAGCACACGACAGGGGCTGGGAGATACGCAGTATTTT. The full variable domain, rest sourced from reference TRBV9 and TRBJ2-3, is DSGVTQTPKHLITATGQRVTLRCSPRSGDLSVYWYQQSLDQGLQFLIQYYNGEERAKGNILERFSAQQFPDLHSELNLSSLELGDSALYFCASSTRQGLGDTQYFGPGTRLTVL.

The J gene is TRBJ2-3, the V gene TRBV19; D not resolved. Trimming pared 3 bases from V and 0 bases from J, leaving 7 bases between. Germline V gene sequence: CDR1 LNHDA, CDR2 SQIVND (reference sequence). The CDR3 is 14 residues long. The CDR3 DNA is TGTGCCAGTAGTATCACTTCTAGCACAGATACGCAGTATTTT. This encodes CASSITSSTDTQYF.

The chain couples TRBV19 to TRBJ2-6, with D perhaps matching TRBD2 (6 bases). Germline CDR1 and CDR2: LNHDA and SQIVND (reference sequence). The CDR3 runs to 16 residues. V lost 8 bases and J 2 bases, leaving 16 bases between the germline ends. The CDR3 protein is CASGPSGFTGANVLTF. DNA for the CDR3: TGTGCCAGTGGCCCCAGCGGGTTCACTGGGGCCAACGTCCTGACTTTC.

The chain links TRBV5-4 to TRBJ1-1; D unclear. CDR3 length equals 16 residues. Germline CDR1 is SGHNT and CDR2 is YYREEE (reference sequence). V dropped 2 bases and J dropped 4 bases, with 18 bases sitting between them. The CDR3 DNA reads TGTGCCAGCAGCTTTGGGGAATTAGGGTACGGCACTGAAGCTTTCTTT. Its protein product is CASSFGELGYGTEAFF.

The chain couples TRBV12-3 or TRBV12-4 to TRBJ2-7; possible D gene TRBD2, 5 bases. Trimming cost V 5 bases and J 2 bases, with 10 bases left between them. This CDR3 comprises 13 residues. CDR3 protein: CASSPRVPYEQYF. In DNA form, the CDR3 reads TGTGCCAGCAGTCCGAGGGTCCCCTACGAGCAGTACTTC.

The V call is TRBV19, the J call TRBJ1-6, with 7 bases lining up with TRBD1. The CDR3 length is 14 residues. Germline CDR1 reads LNHDA; CDR2 reads SQIVND (reference sequence). After removal of 8 bases from V and 8 bases from J, the junction contained 9 bases not matched to a gene. CDR3 protein: CASRGDSRDSPLHF. CDR3 bases: TGTGCCAGTCGAGGGGACAGTAGGGATTCACCCCTCCACTTT.

The rearrangement uses TRBV27 and TRBJ2-7; D gene ambiguous. From germline, CDR1 is MNHEY and CDR2 SMNVEV (reference sequence). V shed 3 bases and J shed 3 bases, with 18 bases lying between them. The CDR3 covers 16 residues. CDR3: CASSLRSQAGRYEQYF. DNA of the CDR3: TGTGCCAGCAGTTTGAGGTCGCAGGCTGGCCGCTACGAGCAGTACTTC.

The rearrangement uses TRBV4-1 and TRBJ2-4; D is unclear. Deletions cut 4 bases from V and 8 bases from J, with 6 bases between. Germline V lookup: CDR1 MGHRA, CDR2 YSYEKL. The CDR3 extends over 11 amino acids. CDR3 region: CASSLRDIQYF. Written as DNA, the CDR3 is TGCGCCAGCAGCCTAAGGGACATTCAGTACTTC.

The rearrangement joins TRBV11-2 to TRBJ1-6; TRBD1 matches at 7 bases. CDR1 and CDR2 from the germline V gene are SGHAT and FQNNGV. V gave up 5 bases and J gave up 5 bases; unmatched junction bases: 3. This CDR3 region has 14 residues. CDR3 sequence: CASSGTDNNSPLHF. The CDR3 bases are TGTGCCAGCAGCGGGACAGATAATAATTCACCCCTCCACTTT.

The chain joins TRBV4-1 to TRBJ2-1, with TRBD2 as a possible D gene (5 bases). CDR1 MGHRA and CDR2 YSYEKL come from the germline V gene. This CDR3 has 15 amino acids. V shed 1 base and J shed 9 bases, with 16 bases lying between them. CDR3 region: CASSQVLQTRGEQFF. CDR3 bases: TGCGCCAGCAGCCAAGTGCTACAAACACGGGGTGAGCAGTTCTTC.

This clone came up once. V is TRBV6-5 and J is TRBJ2-7, with a possible D match to TRBD1 (6 bases). The CDR3 runs 14 residues. CDR1 and CDR2 (germline): MNHEY, SVGAGI. V was pared by 0 bases and J by 2 bases, with 8 bases between. CDR3 protein: CASSYSTGAYEQYF. The CDR3 DNA reads TGTGCCAGCAGTTACTCGACAGGAGCCTACGAGCAGTACTTC.

The CDR3 is CAISEGTGSSYEQYF. The CDR3 DNA reads TGTGCCATCAGTGAAGGGACAGGGAGCTCCTACGAGCAGTACTTC. This chain connects TRBV10-3 to TRBJ2-7; 9 bases are shared with TRBD1. This CDR3 contains 15 residues. CDR1 is ENHRY, CDR2 SYGVKD, per germline. J was trimmed by 0 bases and V by 3 bases; bases with no gene match: 3.

This chain links TRBV3-1 (or the pseudogene TRBV3-2) with TRBJ2-5; TRBD1 is a possible D gene (6 bases). The ends were cut back, 7 bases at V and 1 base at J, with 10 bases in the middle. The CDR3 totals 13 residues. The germline gives CDR1 LGHDT, CDR2 YNNKEL (reference sequence). The CDR3 coding sequence is TGTGCCAGCAAACAGGGTCCCCAAGAGACCCAGTACTTC. Encoded protein: CASKQGPQETQYF.

This chain connects TRBV7-9 to TRBJ2-5, with D possibly TRBD1 on 5 matching bases. V dropped 4 bases and J dropped 0 bases, with 18 bases sitting between them. The germline gives CDR1 SEHNR, CDR2 FQNEAQ (reference sequence). This CDR3 has 17 amino acids. CDR3 residues: CASSWGHLGPYQETQYF. The CDR3 coding sequence is TGTGCCAGCAGCTGGGGCCATTTAGGCCCGTACCAAGAGACCCAGTACTTC.

The chain employs TRBV19 and TRBJ1-1; 9 bases fit TRBD1. The germline V gene has CDR1 LNHDA and CDR2 SQIVND (reference sequence). The CDR3 sequence is 16 residues long. V lost 1 base to trimming and J lost 4 bases; unmatched junction nucleotides: 7. In DNA form, the CDR3 reads TGTGCCAGTAGTATAGGCTCCGGGACAGGGAGCACTGAAGCTTTCTTT. It codes for CASSIGSGTGSTEAFF. The whole variable domain, filled in from reference TRBV19 and TRBJ1-1, reads DGGITQSPKYLFRKEGQNVTLSCEQNLNHDAMYWYRQDPGQGLRLIYYSQIVNDFQKGDIAEGYSVSREKKESFPLTVTSAQKNPTAFYLCASSIGSGTGSTEAFFGQGTRLTVV.

V gene TRBV19 combines with J gene TRBJ2-3; 9 nucleotides match TRBD2. The germline CDR1 and CDR2 sequences are LNHDA and SQIVND (reference sequence). The CDR3 contains 15 residues. V was clipped by 8 bases and J by 2 bases; unmatched bases: 8. In DNA, the CDR3 is TGTGCCAGTCACCAACTAGCGGGTCCCACAGATACGCAGTATTTT. Translation gives CASHQLAGPTDTQYF.

The V call is TRBV18, the J call TRBJ2-7; TRBD2 is a possible D gene (6 bases). CDR1 and CDR2 from the germline V gene are KGHSH and LQKENI. Trimming shortened V by 3 bases and J by 5 bases, and 17 bases separated the two germline ends. The CDR3 covers 15 residues. DNA for the CDR3: TGTGCCAGCTCACCTCCCGGCGGAGGGGACCACGAGCAGTACTTC. It is translated as CASSPPGGGDHEQYF.

The chain couples TRBV30 to TRBJ2-5; D perhaps matches TRBD1 (5 bases). V was cut by 3 bases and J by 1 base, with 9 bases left in between. CDR3 size: 13 residues. The V gene's germline CDR1 is GTSNPN and CDR2 SVGIG (reference sequence). The CDR3 DNA sequence: TGTGCCTGGAGAGCAGGGCCCCAAGAGACCCAGTACTTC. Translated, it gives CAWRAGPQETQYF. The full variable domain, completed using reference TRBV30 and TRBJ2-5, is SQTIHQWPATLVQPVGSPLSLECTVEGTSNPNLYWYRQAAGRGLQLLFYSVGIGQISSEVPQNLSASRPQDRQFILSSKKLLLSDSGFYLCAWRAGPQETQYFGPGTRLLVL.

This clone occurred a few times. CDR3 DNA: TGTGCCAGTAGTTCCTCTGGGGCCAACGTCCTGACTTTC. Its protein product is CASSSSGANVLTF. The chain has TRBV19 and TRBJ2-6, with D unclear. With 5 bases removed from V and 0 bases from J, the gap between germline ends came to 2 bases. The CDR3 has 13 residues. Germline-derived CDR1 and CDR2 are LNHDA and SQIVND (reference sequence).